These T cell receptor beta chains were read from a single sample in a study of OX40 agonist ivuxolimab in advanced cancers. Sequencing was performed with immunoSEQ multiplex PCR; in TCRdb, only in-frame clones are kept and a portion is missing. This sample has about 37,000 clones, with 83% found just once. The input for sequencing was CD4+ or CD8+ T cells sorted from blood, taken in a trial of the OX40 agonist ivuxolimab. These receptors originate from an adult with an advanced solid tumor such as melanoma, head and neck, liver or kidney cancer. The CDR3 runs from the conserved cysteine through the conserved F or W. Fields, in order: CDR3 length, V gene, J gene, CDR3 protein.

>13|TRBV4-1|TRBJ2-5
CASSQETSLTQYF
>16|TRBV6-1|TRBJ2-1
CASSAIIAGGHNEQFF
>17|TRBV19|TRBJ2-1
CASSLTSGDILYNEQFF
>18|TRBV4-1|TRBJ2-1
CASSQGTSGRTVYNEQFF
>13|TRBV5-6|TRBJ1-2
CASSAQGGYGYTF
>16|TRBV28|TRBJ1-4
CASSESDRAGPEKLFF
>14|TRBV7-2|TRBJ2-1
CASSPDSSYNEQFF
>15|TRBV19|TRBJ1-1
CASSPGQRLNTEAFF
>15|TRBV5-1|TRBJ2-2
CASSLASGEAGELFF
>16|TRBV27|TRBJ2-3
CASSFGSYDSTDTQYF
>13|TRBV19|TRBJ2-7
CASSITGGGEQYF
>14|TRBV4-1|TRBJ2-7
CASSPSWGYYEQYF
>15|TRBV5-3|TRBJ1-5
CARSFQENSNQPQHF
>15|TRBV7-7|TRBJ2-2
CASSLGTSGSVELFF
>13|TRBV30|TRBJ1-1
CAWTVFMNTEAFF
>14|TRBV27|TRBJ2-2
CASSLSMHTGELFF
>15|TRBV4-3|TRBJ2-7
CASSQDHDRTYEQYF
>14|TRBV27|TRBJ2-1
CASSSPSSYNEQFF
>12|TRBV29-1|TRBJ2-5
CSVETGEETQYF
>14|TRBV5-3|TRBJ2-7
CARSFQCAMGEQYF
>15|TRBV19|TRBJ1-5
CASSIRQVSNQPQHF
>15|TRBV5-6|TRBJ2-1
CASSHVGEGDNEQFF
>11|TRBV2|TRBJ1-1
CASRASTEAFF
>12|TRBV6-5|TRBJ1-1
CASSYSGSEAFF
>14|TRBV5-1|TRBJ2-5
CASSLDRGQETQYF
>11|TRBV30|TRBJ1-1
CAFSPGTEAFF
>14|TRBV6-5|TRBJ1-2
CASSYEGTNYGYTF
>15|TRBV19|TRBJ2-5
CASSIGGGVGETQYF
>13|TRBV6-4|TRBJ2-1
CASGTGGRDEQFF
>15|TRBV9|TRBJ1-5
CASSATGSSSEPQHF
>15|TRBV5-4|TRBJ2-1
CASKTEGLANNEQFF
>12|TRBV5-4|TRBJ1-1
CASSLQSNEAFF
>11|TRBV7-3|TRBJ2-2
CASSLLGELFF
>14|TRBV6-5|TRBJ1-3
CASSGQNSGNTIYF
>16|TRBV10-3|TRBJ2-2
CAISDHGVSNTGELFF
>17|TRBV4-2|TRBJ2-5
CASSPTLGTSGRETQYF
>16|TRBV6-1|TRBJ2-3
CASSVSTSGITDTQYF